The sequence of this T cell receptor (beta chain) was determined in a study of T cell changes during pregnancy in multiple sclerosis. The CDR3 is 18 amino acids. V lost 3 bases and J lost 5; bases outside the gene matches: 15. From germline, CDR1 is LNHNV and CDR2 YYDKDF (reference sequence). Assay: immunoSEQ multiplex PCR; the TCRdb copy retains only in-frame clones and omits some. This sample has around 70,000 clones; 90% to 95% occur once, and the top ten carry roughly 2.1%. The chain employs TRBV15 and TRBJ2-3; 9 bases are shared with TRBD2. The origin of this receptor is a female donor in good health, enrolled as a control in a pregnancy study. Material: peripheral blood, obtained in the second trimester of pregnancy. The CDR3, as DNA: TGTGCCACCAGCAGCTTAGCGGGGGCCACCTTTGGTGGAGATACGCAGTATTTT. Translation gives CATSSLAGATFGGDTQYF. The variable domain in full, completed from reference TRBV15 and TRBJ2-3, reads DAMVIQNPRYQVTQFGKPVTLSCSQTLNHNVMYWYQQKSSQAPKLLFHYYDKDFNNEADTPDNFQSRRPNTSFCFLDIRSPGLGDTAMYLCATSSLAGATFGGDTQYFGPGTRLTVL.